This TCR beta chain was identified during a study of T-cell memory formation after mild COVID-19. Overall study: Clusters were largely donor specific.

This clonotype has just a few counts. The CDR3 is made up of 15 amino acids. Germline CDR1 is SGHTA and CDR2 is FQGTGA. The V and J ends lost 2 bases and 0 bases respectively, with 8 bases between them. TCRdb re-called the 5' RACE reads with MiXCR, one entry per CDR3 protein. Of 85,000 to 130,000 distinct CDR3 sequences listed, about an eighth are singletons. Material: PBMCs or a T cell subset sorted from them (not recorded which). The genes are TRBV7-3 and TRBJ2-4; the D gene is possibly TRBD2 (6 bases). This receptor was taken from an adult woman who had mild COVID-19 (a few samples of this study predate the infection). Cell type and time point are not known. Written as DNA, the CDR3 is TGTGCCAGCAGCTTAGTGGGAGGAGCCAAAAACATTCAGTACTTC. Protein sequence: CASSLVGGAKNIQYF.